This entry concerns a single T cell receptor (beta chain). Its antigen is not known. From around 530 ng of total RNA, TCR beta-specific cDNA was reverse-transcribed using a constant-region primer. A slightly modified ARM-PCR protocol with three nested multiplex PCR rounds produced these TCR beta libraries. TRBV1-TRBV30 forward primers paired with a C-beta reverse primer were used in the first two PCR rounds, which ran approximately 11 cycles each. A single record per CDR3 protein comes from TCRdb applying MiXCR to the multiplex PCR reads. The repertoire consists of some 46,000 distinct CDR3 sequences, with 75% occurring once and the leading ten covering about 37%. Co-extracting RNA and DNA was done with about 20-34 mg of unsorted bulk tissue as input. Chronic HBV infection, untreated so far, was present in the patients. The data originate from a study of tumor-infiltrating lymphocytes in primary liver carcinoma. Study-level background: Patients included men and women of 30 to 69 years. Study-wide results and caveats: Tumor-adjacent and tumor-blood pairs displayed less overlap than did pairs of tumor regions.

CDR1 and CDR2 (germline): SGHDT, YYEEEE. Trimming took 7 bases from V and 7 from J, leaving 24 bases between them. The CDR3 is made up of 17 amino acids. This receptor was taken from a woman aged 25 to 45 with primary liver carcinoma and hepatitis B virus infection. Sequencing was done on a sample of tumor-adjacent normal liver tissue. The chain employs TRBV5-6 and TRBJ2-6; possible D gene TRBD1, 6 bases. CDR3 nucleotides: TGTGCCAGCGGCCAGGACAGCAGCTTCTCCTGTGCCAACGTCCTGACTTTC. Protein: CASGQDSSFSCANVLTF. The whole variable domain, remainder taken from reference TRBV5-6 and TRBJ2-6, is DAGVTQSPTHLIKTRGQQVTLRCSPKSGHDTVSWYQQALGQGPQFIFQYYEEEERQRGNFPDRFSGHQFPNYSSELNVNALLLGDSALYLCASGQDSSFSCANVLTFGAGSRLTVL.